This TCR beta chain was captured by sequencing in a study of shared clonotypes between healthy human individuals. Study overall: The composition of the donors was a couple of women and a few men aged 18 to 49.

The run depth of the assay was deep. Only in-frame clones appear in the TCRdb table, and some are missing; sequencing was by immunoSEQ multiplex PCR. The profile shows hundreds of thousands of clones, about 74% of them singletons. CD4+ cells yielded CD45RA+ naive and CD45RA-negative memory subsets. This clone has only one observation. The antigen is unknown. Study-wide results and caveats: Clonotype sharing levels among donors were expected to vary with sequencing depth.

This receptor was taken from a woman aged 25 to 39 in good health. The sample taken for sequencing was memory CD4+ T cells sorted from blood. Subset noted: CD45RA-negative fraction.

The CDR3 loop is CASSNPGWGAYEQYF. CDR3 bases: TGTGCCAGCAGCAACCCAGGGTGGGGCGCCTACGAGCAGTACTTC. This sequence joins TRBV7-9 and TRBJ2-7; D possibly corresponds to TRBD1 (5 bases). The CDR3 consists of 15 residues. From germline, CDR1 is SEHNR and CDR2 FQNEAQ (reference sequence). Deletions cut 5 bases from V and 2 bases from J, with 16 bases between.